One and the same sample provided the 11 T cell receptor beta chains below, sequenced in a study of T cells after yellow fever vaccination. Each CDR3 protein gets one entry after TCRdb re-called the 5' RACE reads with MiXCR. Of some 54,000 distinct CDR3 sequences listed, 6.5% to 8.5% were seen once; the top ten hold around 24%. This sample comprised CD8+ T cells not binding an NS4B(214-222) dextramer, sorted from PBMCs, obtained more than 35 days after the first yellow fever vaccination. The receptors originated from a man aged 18 to 35 who received the YFV17D yellow fever vaccine.

This rearrangement joins TRBV20-1 to TRBJ2-7; TRBD1 agrees at 7 bases. V lost 0 bases to trimming and J lost 1 base; unmatched junction nucleotides: 3. CDR3 length: 14 amino acids. The germline CDR1 and CDR2 sequences are DFQATT and SNEGSKA (reference sequence). CDR3 loop: CSARDKDRSYEQYF. For the CDR3, the DNA is TGCAGTGCTAGAGATAAGGACAGGTCCTACGAGCAGTACTTC.

In its sample, this clonotype was seen a few times. The chain's CDR3 is CASRLETVSYGYTF. The CDR3 DNA reads as TGTGCCAGCAGACTAGAGACAGTAAGCTATGGCTACACCTTC. This sequence joins TRBV12-3 or TRBV12-4 and TRBJ1-2; TRBD1 might be the D (5 bases). The CDR3 extends over 14 amino acids. V lost 6 bases and J 4 bases, leaving 15 bases between the germline ends.

The V call is TRBV18, the J call TRBJ1-6; no reliable D call. The length of the CDR3 is 18 residues. Germline V gives CDR1 KGHSH, CDR2 LQKENI. Trimming shortened V by 0 bases and J by 0 bases, and 12 bases separated the two germline ends. This CDR3 reads CASSPPSRRRSYNSPLHF. The CDR3 DNA reads TGTGCCAGCTCACCACCGTCCCGCAGGCGCTCCTATAATTCACCCCTCCACTTT.

Comment on this clonotype: A much larger clonotype is one base distant, so this may be a read error. The V and J genes are TRBV27 and TRBJ2-3; D remains ambiguous. The CDR3 is 15 amino acids. Germline-derived CDR1 and CDR2 are MNHEY and SMNVEV (reference sequence). DNA of the CDR3: TGTACCAGCAGTTTAGGTCCCTTAGCCCTGGATACGCAGTATTTT. Translating it yields CTSSLGPLALDTQYF.

This sequence joins TRBV7-9 and TRBJ2-7; possibly TRBD1 or TRBD2 for D (5 bases each). The CDR3 runs to 13 residues. V shed 3 bases and J shed 3 bases, with 9 bases lying between them. Germline loops: CDR1 SEHNR, CDR2 FQNEAQ (reference sequence). The CDR3 DNA reads TGTGCCAGCAGCTTCGGGACGGTCTACGAGCAGTACTTC. It translates to CASSFGTVYEQYF.

J is TRBJ2-5 and V is TRBV7-6, with 10 bases matching TRBD1. This CDR3 comprises 16 residues. Trimming took 5 bases from V and 4 from J; bases not matched to a gene: 10. Germline V gene sequence: CDR1 SGHVS, CDR2 FNYEAQ. DNA for the CDR3: TGTGCCAGCAGCGAGACGGGGGACAGGGGCTCAGAGACCCAGTACTTC. Protein product: CASSETGDRGSETQYF.

CDR3 sequence: CASSRGPGGPSLDTQYF. As DNA, the CDR3 is TGTGCCAGCAGCCGCGGACCAGGGGGACCCTCGTTGGATACGCAGTATTTT. V and J are TRBV7-3 and TRBJ2-3, with 7 bases that match TRBD1. Germline-derived CDR1 and CDR2 are SGHTA and FQGTGA. V shed 5 bases and J 6 bases; nucleotides not matched to a gene: 17. CDR3 size: 17 residues.

This clonotype showed up many times. The V call is TRBV12-3 or TRBV12-4, the J call TRBJ2-2, with TRBD2 matching 10 bases. The CDR3 is made up of 16 amino acids. The V gene end was trimmed by 5 bases and the J gene end by 6 bases; junction bases not matched to a gene: 9. The CDR3 bases are TGTGCCAGCAGTCAGCCTAGCGGGGGCCTCGCCGGGGAGCTGTTTTTT. It encodes CASSQPSGGLAGELFF.

The chain recombines TRBV6-5 with TRBJ1-5; perhaps TRBD1 as D (6 bases). Per the germline V gene, CDR1 is MNHEY and CDR2 is SVGAGI. The V and J ends lost 4 bases and 1 base respectively, with 11 bases between them. This CDR3 spans 15 amino acids. The CDR3 DNA is TGTGCCAGCAGTTTTGGCAGGGGAAGCAATCAGCCCCAGCATTTT. This codes for CASSFGRGSNQPQHF.

This clonotype was counted a few times. V and J are TRBV15 and TRBJ1-5; D is possibly TRBD1 (5 bases). CDR3 length: 16 residues. Trimming left V 0 bases short and J 6 bases short, with 15 bases between. Germline V gene sequence: CDR1 LNHNV, CDR2 YYDKDF (reference sequence). CDR3 sequence reads: CATSRDFRTSGQPQHF. CDR3 in DNA: TGTGCCACCAGCAGAGATTTTAGGACATCAGGTCAGCCCCAGCATTTT.

This clonotype was detected only a few times. The J gene is TRBJ2-1, the V gene TRBV29-1; D assignment may be TRBD1 or TRBD2 (5 bases each). V was clipped by 1 base and J by 4 bases, with 11 bases between them. Per germline, CDR1 SQVTM and CDR2 ANQGSEA. The length of the CDR3 is 14 residues. CDR3: CSVEGGVRYNEQFF. CDR3 nucleotide sequence: TGCAGCGTTGAAGGAGGGGTTCGGTACAATGAGCAGTTCTTC.